The 14 T cell receptor beta chains reported below all come from one sample, sequenced in a study of neoadjuvant anti-PD-1 for oral cavity cancer. TCRdb's table, derived via immunoSEQ multiplex PCR, lists solely in-frame clones and lacks some. The sample yields roughly 34,000 clones, 87% seen once. The sample consisted of PBMCs, taken before nivolumab (anti-PD-1) treatment. All receptors derive from a person aged 40-85 years with oral cavity squamous cell carcinoma.

As regards this clone: One end of the junction is discordant with germline, which a read error may explain. V and J are TRBV28 and TRBJ2-1; weak D call: TRBD2 (6 bases). The CDR3 has 12 residues. Germline CDR1 is MDHEN and CDR2 is SYDVKM. The CDR3 loop reads CASSVWEDEQFF. CDR3 DNA sequence: TGTGCCAGCAGTGTATGGGAGGATGAGCAGTTCTTC.

This clone was recorded only once. The rearrangement links TRBV28 to TRBJ1-2; unclear D gene. The CDR3 spans 13 residues. The V gene lost 6 bases and the J gene lost 5 bases, with 13 bases spanning the gap. From germline, CDR1 is MDHEN and CDR2 SYDVKM. CDR3 DNA: TGTGCCAGCAGAAAACCGGGAGAGTATGGCTACACCTTC. It encodes CASRKPGEYGYTF.

The chain carries TRBV11-3 and TRBJ1-6, with D unresolved. CDR3 length equals 14 residues. Germline assignment: CDR1 SGHNT and CDR2 YENEEA. With 1 base removed from V and 9 bases from J, the gap between germline ends came to 10 bases. Written as DNA, the CDR3 is TGTGCCAGCAGCTTAGGGCAGCCCGGTTCACCCCTCCACTTT. This sequence encodes CASSLGQPGSPLHF. The full variable domain, its missing parts supplied by reference TRBV11-3 and TRBJ1-6, is EAGVVQSPRYKIIEKKQPVAFWCNPISGHNTLYWYLQNLGQGPELLIRYENEEAVDDSQLPKDRFSAERLKGVDSTLKIQPAELGDSAVYLCASSLGQPGSPLHFGNGTRLTVT.

The CDR3 DNA reads TGTGCCACCAGCAGAGGGCCAGGGGGGAACACTGAAGCTTTCTTT. Translating gives CATSRGPGGNTEAFF. The V gene is TRBV15, the J gene TRBJ1-1, with 7 nucleotides matching TRBD1. Germline-derived CDR1 and CDR2 are LNHNV and YYDKDF (reference sequence). CDR3 length: 15 amino acids. The V and J ends lost 1 base and 1 base, in that order; junction bases with no gene match: 3.

The genes are TRBV7-9 and TRBJ1-1; possible D gene TRBD1, 6 bases. V lost 1 base and J 4 bases, leaving 13 bases between the germline ends. The CDR3 length is 15 residues. CDR1 and CDR2 (germline): SEHNR, FQNEAQ (reference sequence). CDR3 sequence: CASSLEGGWVTEAFF. For the CDR3, the DNA is TGTGCCAGCAGCTTAGAGGGGGGCTGGGTCACTGAAGCTTTCTTT.

This chain connects TRBV9 to TRBJ1-3, with 10 bases matching TRBD1. The CDR3 contains 17 residues. The germline gives CDR1 SGDLS, CDR2 YYNGEE. The ends lost 4 bases at V and 2 bases at J; junction bases unmatched: 9. CDR3 loop: CASSQFGQGVTGNTIYF. The DNA for the CDR3 is TGTGCCAGCAGCCAATTTGGACAGGGGGTCACTGGAAACACCATATATTTT.

The CDR3 nucleotides are TGTGCCAGCAGCCCCTATCAAGGGTTGGCCGGGGAGCTGTTTTTT. As protein: CASSPYQGLAGELFF. This chain links TRBV14 with TRBJ2-2; no reliable D call. This CDR3 comprises 15 residues. V dropped 4 bases and J dropped 6 bases, with 15 bases sitting between them. Germline CDR1 and CDR2: SGHDN and FVKESK.

The chain combines TRBV10-3 with TRBJ2-3; D remains ambiguous. Germline V CDR1 and CDR2: ENHRY, SYGVKD. Trimming pared 3 bases from V and 8 bases from J, leaving 21 bases between. The CDR3 is made up of 16 amino acids. The CDR3 sequence: CAISDEAIPSLGTQYF. The DNA for the CDR3 is TGTGCCATCAGTGATGAAGCGATACCCTCCCTCGGTACGCAGTATTTT.

Written as DNA, the CDR3 is TGTGCCAGCATGGAGCAGGGAATGATCACTGAAGCTTTCTTT. Its protein is CASMEQGMITEAFF. The chain has TRBV6-5 and TRBJ1-1; maybe TRBD1 (5 bases). Trimming removed 7 bases at V and 4 bases at J, with 16 bases between. This CDR3 spans 14 amino acids. Germline-derived CDR1 and CDR2 are MNHEY and SVGAGI.

J is TRBJ1-5 and V is TRBV18, with TRBD1 identical over 7 bases. CDR1 and CDR2 from the germline V gene are KGHSH and LQKENI. CDR3 length: 14 amino acids. J was trimmed by 1 base and V by 5 bases; bases with no gene match: 2. This CDR3 is CASSATGSNQPQHF. Here the CDR3 DNA reads TGTGCCAGCTCAGCGACAGGGAGCAATCAGCCCCAGCATTTT.

The chain combines TRBV6-5 with TRBJ2-1; D is unclear. The CDR3 has 16 amino acids. The germline gives CDR1 MNHEY, CDR2 SVGAGI. Trimming took off 0 bases at V and 0 bases at J, with 9 bases between the two ends. As DNA, the CDR3 is TGTGCCAGCAGTTACTCGTCAATGGGCTCCTACAATGAGCAGTTCTTC. Residues: CASSYSSMGSYNEQFF.

V is TRBV18 and J is TRBJ2-3, with TRBD2 matching over 12 bases. V lost 1 base to trimming and J lost 4 bases; unmatched junction nucleotides: 6. The CDR3 has 17 residues. CDR1 is KGHSH and CDR2 is LQKENI in the germline V gene. The CDR3 spells CASSPQTSGGFADTQYF. Here the CDR3 DNA reads TGTGCCAGCTCACCACAGACTAGCGGGGGCTTCGCAGATACGCAGTATTTT.

This chain connects TRBV7-2 to TRBJ1-5, with 7 bases fitting TRBD1. The CDR3 spans 16 residues. The trim removed 6 bases at V and 4 bases at J, leaving 12 bases unmatched. Per the germline V gene, CDR1 is SGHTA and CDR2 is FQGNSA. The CDR3, as DNA: TGTGCCAGCAGTTATACTACAGGGGCCCTTAATCAGCCCCAGCATTTT. Encoded protein: CASSYTTGALNQPQHF.

On this clone: At one end the junction does not follow the germline gene, possibly because of a read error. The V and J genes are TRBV4-2 and TRBJ2-1, with 9 bases fitting TRBD1. The CDR3 has 13 residues. Germline values: CDR1 LGHNA, CDR2 YNFKEQ. The CDR3 is CASSQGTGTGYLF. As DNA, the CDR3 is TGTGCCAGCAGCCAAGGAACCGGGACAGGGTATCTCTTC.